This T cell receptor (beta chain) was sequenced during a study of cytomegalovirus exposure and HLA in healthy donors. The CDR3 spans 15 residues. The trim removed 6 bases at V and 4 bases at J, leaving 10 bases unmatched. CDR1 MNHEY and CDR2 SVGAGI come from the germline V gene. The PCR used 60 Vbeta and 13 Jbeta primers. The assay was immunoSEQ multiplex PCR, and TCRdb's table has in-frame clones only and misses some. The table includes 30,000 to 40,000 clones, roughly 76% detected once. The chain has TRBV6-5 and TRBJ1-1, with TRBD1 matching over 8 bases. The sample was PBMCs. The TCR sequence derives from a woman in her 40s in good health and CMV-seronegative. The CDR3 protein is CASSRGQGSGTEAFF. For the CDR3, the DNA is TGTGCCAGCAGCCGAGGACAGGGATCGGGCACTGAAGCTTTCTTT.